This record concerns one T cell receptor beta chain sequence. What it recognizes is unknown. Repertoires were generated with immunoSEQ multiplex PCR, while TCRdb's copy carries only in-frame clones and drops some. The data show tens of thousands of clones, about 90% seen once. The data were obtained in a study of OX40 agonist ivuxolimab in advanced cancers. Germline assignment: CDR1 SGHVS and CDR2 FQNEAQ. Trimming took 5 bases from V and 8 from J, leaving 6 bases between them. The CDR3 is 11 amino acids. The study, taken as a whole, reports: CD4+ T cells averaged fewer expanded clones than CD8+ T cells.

Sequenced material: CD4+ or CD8+ T cells sorted from blood, taken in a trial of the OX40 agonist ivuxolimab. This rearrangement joins TRBV7-8 to TRBJ2-2; D call uncertain. This sequence originates from an adult with an advanced solid tumor such as melanoma, head and neck, liver or kidney cancer. CDR3 bases: TGTGCCAGCAGCCCCGAAGGGGAGCTGTTTTTT. Residues: CASSPEGELFF.